This TCR beta chain derives from a study of shared clonotypes between healthy human individuals. About the research overall: A few men and a couple of women, aged 18 to 49, were donors. Whole-study results and caveats: Estimated clonotype richness was generally higher in naive than memory subsets. A handful of donors showed sharing of approximately 5% of naive CD4 clonotypes. Blood alone was sampled, and tissue repertoires likely differ.

Clones were sequenced by immunoSEQ multiplex PCR, and TCRdb holds only the in-frame ones, with some missing. The sample consists of roughly 660,000 clones, 90% of them appearing once. With regard to this clone: Its target is unknown.

V was pared by 0 bases and J by 6 bases, with 18 bases between. This CDR3 is built from 16 residues. Germline-derived CDR1 and CDR2 are LGHNA and YSLEER. The chain carries TRBV4-3 and TRBJ2-7, with a weak D call TRBD2 (6 bases). The receptor was isolated from a man aged 18 to 30 in good health. Some clones in this sample may be carry-over from other donors' samples. The sequenced sample was memory CD8+ T cells from PBMCs. Subset in this sample: CD45RO+ cells pooled with CCR7-negative TemRA cells. Here the CDR3 DNA reads TGCGCCAGCAGCCAAGATAGGGCGGCGGGGCCGAGCGAGCAGTACTTC. It codes for CASSQDRAAGPSEQYF.